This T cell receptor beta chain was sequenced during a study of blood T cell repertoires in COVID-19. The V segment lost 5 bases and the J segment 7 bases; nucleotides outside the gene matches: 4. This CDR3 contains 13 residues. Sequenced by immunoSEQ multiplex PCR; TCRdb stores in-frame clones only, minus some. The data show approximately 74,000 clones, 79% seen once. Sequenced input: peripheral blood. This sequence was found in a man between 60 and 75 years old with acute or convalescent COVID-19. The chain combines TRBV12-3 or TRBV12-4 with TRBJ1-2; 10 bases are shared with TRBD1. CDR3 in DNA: TGTGCCAGCAGTGCGCGACAGGGGGCTGGCTACACCTTC. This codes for CASSARQGAGYTF.